The 4 T cell receptor beta chains below come from one sample, sequenced in a study of beta chain features in type 1 diabetes (dated by TCRdb to 2016 to 2018). Library generation was performed with the immunoSEQ multiplex PCR assay. The entire isolated RNA was reverse transcribed using the High Capacity cDNA Reverse Transcription Kit, and thus expressed TCRB transcripts were sequenced. Entries here come from immuneACCESS through TCRdb and include only in-frame sequences with V and J called. Some clones fail to appear in such tables; in the studies checked, an unresolved V gene covers under half of the shortfall, and the cause of the remainder is unknown. Across this sample there are hundreds of thousands of clones, with roughly 15% seen only once. The ten largest clones represent about 0.087% of the sample. Material for sequencing was naive CD4+ T cells from blood. Taken with the paper, the label for cell subset or site translates to: true naive CD4+ T cells. All receptors derive from a man aged 18 to 29 in good health.

The genes are TRBV5-4 and TRBJ1-1, with D maybe TRBD1 (5 bases). The CDR3 spans 16 residues. Trimming stripped 0 bases from V and 4 bases from J, with 16 bases between. Germline V CDR1 and CDR2: SGHNT, YYREEE (reference sequence). For the CDR3, the DNA is TGTGCCAGCAGCTTGGCCGGCCAGGGCAAGCGCACTGAAGCTTTCTTT. Translated, it gives CASSLAGQGKRTEAFF.

In this sample, this clone turned up a few times. The chain joins TRBV7-2 to TRBJ2-7; D is unresolved. Trimming cost V 7 bases and J 4 bases, with 17 bases left between them. There are 14 residues in the CDR3. CDR1 is SGHTA, CDR2 FQGNSA, per germline. CDR3 bases: TGTGCCAGCACCCCGGTCGCTAGTAGTTACGAGCAGTACTTC. It yields the protein CASTPVASSYEQYF.

This clone was observed a handful of times. J is TRBJ2-7 and V is TRBV7-2; D is tentatively TRBD1 or TRBD2 (5 bases each). Per germline, CDR1 SGHTA and CDR2 FQGNSA. The V end lost 5 bases, the J end lost 4 bases, and 15 bases lay between the germline ends. The CDR3 has 14 amino acids. DNA for the CDR3: TGTGCCAGCAGCCCGCCGGGACCAAAATACGAGCAGTACTTC. It encodes CASSPPGPKYEQYF.

This clone showed up just a few times. V and J are TRBV4-3 and TRBJ2-4, with TRBD2 matching 8 bases. Germline-derived CDR1 and CDR2 are LGHNA and YSLEER. This CDR3 contains 19 residues. Unmatched junction bases numbered 12, after V lost 0 bases and J lost 2 bases. The CDR3 loop is CASSQDGGLGQVTKNIQYF. The DNA for the CDR3 is TGCGCCAGCAGCCAAGATGGGGGACTAGGGCAAGTAACCAAAAACATTCAGTACTTC.